This T cell receptor (beta chain) appears in the sequencing data of a study of blood T cell repertoires in COVID-19. Looking at the study overall: COVID-19 samples collected from the United States, Italy and Spain covered acute and convalescent phases.

The CDR3 consists of 13 residues. V lost 4 bases and J lost 13, with 20 bases in between. Germline CDR1 is SGHDT and CDR2 is YYEEEE. Clinical history reported by participants formed the basis on which cohorts were assigned. This clone showed up just once. In the original analysis: Reference gene primer amplification yielded estimated nucleated cell counts. The table came from immunoSEQ multiplex PCR; TCRdb's copy has only in-frame clones and leaves some out. V and J calls and clone size are given by that table; D and trimming were obtained from the DNA. The profile covers roughly 270,000 clones, with 82% appearing a single time and approximately 5% taken by the ten largest.

Sequencing was done on a sample of PBMCs or T cells enriched from blood (not recorded which). This sequence joins TRBV5-6 and TRBJ1-2; D may be TRBD1 (6 bases). The source of this sequence is a man between 35 and 55 years old who had been exposed to COVID-19. The CDR3: CASSPDSGQSRTF. DNA of the CDR3: TGTGCCAGCAGCCCAGATTCCGGACAGAGCCGCACCTTC.